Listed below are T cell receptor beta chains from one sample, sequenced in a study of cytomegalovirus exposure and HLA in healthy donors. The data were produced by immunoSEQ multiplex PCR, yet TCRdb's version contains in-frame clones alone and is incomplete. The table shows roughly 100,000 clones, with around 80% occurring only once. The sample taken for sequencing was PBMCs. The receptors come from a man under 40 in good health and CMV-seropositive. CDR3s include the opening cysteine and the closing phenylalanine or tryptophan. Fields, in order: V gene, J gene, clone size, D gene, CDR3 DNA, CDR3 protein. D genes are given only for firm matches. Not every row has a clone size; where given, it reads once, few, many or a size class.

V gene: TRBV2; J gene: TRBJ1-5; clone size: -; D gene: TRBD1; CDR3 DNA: TGTGCCAGCAGTGAAGCGACGGCAGGGGGTCAGCCCCAGCATTTT; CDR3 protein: CASSEATAGGQPQHF
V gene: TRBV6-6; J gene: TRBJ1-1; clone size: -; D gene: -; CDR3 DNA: TGTGCCAGCAGTTACGGAACAGGGTCGGGCACTGAAGCTTTCTTT; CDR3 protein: CASSYGTGSGTEAFF
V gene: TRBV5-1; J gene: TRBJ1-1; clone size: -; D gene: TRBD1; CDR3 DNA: TGCGCCAGCAGACAGGGGTGGAACACTGAAGCTTTCTTT; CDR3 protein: CASRQGWNTEAFF
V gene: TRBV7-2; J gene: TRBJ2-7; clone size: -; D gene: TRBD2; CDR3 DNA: TGTGCCAGCAGTTACTCCCTAGCGGGGGGTCTCTACGAGCAGTACTTC; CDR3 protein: CASSYSLAGGLYEQYF
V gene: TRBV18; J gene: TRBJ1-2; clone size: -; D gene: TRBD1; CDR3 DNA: TGTGCCAGCTCACCGGACAGGGGGCGGGATGGCTACACCTTC; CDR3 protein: CASSPDRGRDGYTF
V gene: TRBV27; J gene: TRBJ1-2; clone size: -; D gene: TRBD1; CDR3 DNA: TGTGCCAGCAGTTTAAGAGGACAGGGAGTATATGGCTACACCTTC; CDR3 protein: CASSLRGQGVYGYTF
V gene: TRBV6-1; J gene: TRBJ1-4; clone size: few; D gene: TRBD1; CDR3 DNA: TGTGCCAGCAGTGAAAGTGGGACAGGGGGTTTTGCAACTAATGAAAAACTGTTTTTT; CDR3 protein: CASSESGTGGFATNEKLFF
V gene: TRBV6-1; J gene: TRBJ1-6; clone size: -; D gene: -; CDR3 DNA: TGTGCCAGCAGTGGGCTTCCACCCCTCCACTTT; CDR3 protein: CASSGLPPLHF
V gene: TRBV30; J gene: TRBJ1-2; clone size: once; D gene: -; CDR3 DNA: TGTGCCTGGAGTGCGAGAGGTCACTATGGCTACACCTTC; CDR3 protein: CAWSARGHYGYTF
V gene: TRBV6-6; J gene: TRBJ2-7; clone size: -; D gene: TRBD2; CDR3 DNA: TGTGCCAGCAGCACCCTGGGACTAGCGGGGGGCGAGCAGTACTTC; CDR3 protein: CASSTLGLAGGEQYF
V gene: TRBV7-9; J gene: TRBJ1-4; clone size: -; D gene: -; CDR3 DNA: TGTGCCAGCAGCCCCCCCCTGGCCGGGAATGAAAAACTGTTTTTT; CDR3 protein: CASSPPLAGNEKLFF
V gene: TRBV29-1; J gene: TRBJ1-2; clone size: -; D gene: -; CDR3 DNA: TGCAGCGTTGACCTGCTGAGGGCCGGCTACACCTTC; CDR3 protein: CSVDLLRAGYTF
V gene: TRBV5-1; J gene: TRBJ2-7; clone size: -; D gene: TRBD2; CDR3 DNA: TGCGCCAGCAGCAGACGGGTGCTAGCGGGGGATACCTACGAGCAGTACTTC; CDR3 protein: CASSRRVLAGDTYEQYF
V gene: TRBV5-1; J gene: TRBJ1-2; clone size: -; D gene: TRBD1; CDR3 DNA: TGCGCCAGCAGCTTGGATGGGAGACAGGGTCGGGGAACCTACACCTTC; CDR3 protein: CASSLDGRQGRGTYTF
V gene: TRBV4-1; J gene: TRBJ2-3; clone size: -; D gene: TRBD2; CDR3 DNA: TGCGCCAGCAGCCCGGGGGGTAGCGTTCTCCCGGGATATGATACGCAGTATTTT; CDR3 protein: CASSPGGSVLPGYDTQYF
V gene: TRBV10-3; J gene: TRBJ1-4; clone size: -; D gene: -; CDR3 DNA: TGTGCCATCAGTGAGTCTTTGTTATATAATGAAAAACTGTTTTTT; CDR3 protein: CAISESLLYNEKLFF
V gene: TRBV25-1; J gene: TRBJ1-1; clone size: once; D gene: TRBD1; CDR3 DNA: TGTGCCAGCAGTGAATGGGTCTTGGGACAGGGAGCTTTCTTT; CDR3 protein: CASSEWVLGQGAFF
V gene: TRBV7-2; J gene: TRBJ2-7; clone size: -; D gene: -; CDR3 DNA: TGTGCCAGCAGCTCGAAATCAGACTACGAGCAGTACTTC; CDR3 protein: CASSSKSDYEQYF
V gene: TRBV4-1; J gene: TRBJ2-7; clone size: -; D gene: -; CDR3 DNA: TGCGCCAGCAGCCTAAATCAGGGCTACGAGCAGTACTTC; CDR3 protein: CASSLNQGYEQYF
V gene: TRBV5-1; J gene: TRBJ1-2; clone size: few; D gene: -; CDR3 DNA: TGCGCCAGCAGCTTGGTCGCCCCGACTGGGGCCTATGGCTACACCTTC; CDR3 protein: CASSLVAPTGAYGYTF
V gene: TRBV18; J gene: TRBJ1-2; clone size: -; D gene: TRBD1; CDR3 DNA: TGTGCCAGCTCACCCGTTGACGGGACAGGGGTAAGAGGCTACACCTTC; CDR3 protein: CASSPVDGTGVRGYTF
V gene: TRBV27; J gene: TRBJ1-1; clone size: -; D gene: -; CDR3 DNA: TGTGCCAGCGCCTACGACCGGGGTTCGGGTGAAGCTTTCTTT; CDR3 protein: CASAYDRGSGEAFF
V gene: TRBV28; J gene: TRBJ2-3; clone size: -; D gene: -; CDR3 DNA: TGTGCCAGCAGTTTAGTGGGCCCACCTCTTGGCACAGATACGCAGTATTTT; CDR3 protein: CASSLVGPPLGTDTQYF
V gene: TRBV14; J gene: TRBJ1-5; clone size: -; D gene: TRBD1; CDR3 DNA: TGTGCCAGCAGCCGGGACAGAATCAATCAGCCCCAGCATTTT; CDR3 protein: CASSRDRINQPQHF
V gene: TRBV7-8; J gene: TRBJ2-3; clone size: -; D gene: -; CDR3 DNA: TGTGCCAGCAGCTTATTAGAGACAGATACGCAGTATTTT; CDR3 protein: CASSLLETDTQYF
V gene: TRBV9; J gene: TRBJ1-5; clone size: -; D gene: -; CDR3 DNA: TGTGCCAGCAGCCGGGGGGCAGGCGGACAGCCCCAGCATTTT; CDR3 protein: CASSRGAGGQPQHF
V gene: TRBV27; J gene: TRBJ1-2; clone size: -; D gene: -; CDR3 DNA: TGTGCCAGCAGGACAGGTGGGTCCTATGGCTACACCTTC; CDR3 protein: CASRTGGSYGYTF
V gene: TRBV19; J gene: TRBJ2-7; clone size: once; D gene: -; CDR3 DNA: TGTGCCAGTAGTCCGGGACTCTCATACGAGCAGTACTTC; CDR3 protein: CASSPGLSYEQYF
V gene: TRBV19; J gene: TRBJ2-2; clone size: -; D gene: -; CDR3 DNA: TGTGCCAGTAGGGTCGGACTTGGGAACACCGGGGAGCTGTTTTTT; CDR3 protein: CASRVGLGNTGELFF
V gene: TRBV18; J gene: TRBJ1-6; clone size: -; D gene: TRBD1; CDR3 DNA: TGTGCCAGCTCACCTGGGCAGGGGGGATCACCCCTCCACTTT; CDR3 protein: CASSPGQGGSPLHF
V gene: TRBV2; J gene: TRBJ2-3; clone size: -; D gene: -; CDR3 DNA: TGTGCCAGCAGTGACGGGGGGCCAGATACGCAGTATTTT; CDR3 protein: CASSDGGPDTQYF
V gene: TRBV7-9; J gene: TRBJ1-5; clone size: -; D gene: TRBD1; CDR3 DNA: TGTGCCAGCAGCCCAGGGGGCAACAATCAGCCCCAGCATTTT; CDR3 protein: CASSPGGNNQPQHF
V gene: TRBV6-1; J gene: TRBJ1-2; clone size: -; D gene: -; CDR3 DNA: TGTGCCAGCAGTTTGCCGGGAGCAGCCTATGGCTACACCTTC; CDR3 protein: CASSLPGAAYGYTF
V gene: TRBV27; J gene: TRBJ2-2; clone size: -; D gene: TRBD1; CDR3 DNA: TGTGCCAGCAGTTCCGGGACAGGGCTCGGGGAGCTGTTTTTT; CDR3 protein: CASSSGTGLGELFF
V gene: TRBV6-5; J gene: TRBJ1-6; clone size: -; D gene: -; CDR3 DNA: TGTGCCAGCAGTTACGTTCAGGGTCGTTCACCCCTCCACTTT; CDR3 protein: CASSYVQGRSPLHF
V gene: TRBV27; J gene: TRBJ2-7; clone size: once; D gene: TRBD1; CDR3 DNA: TGTGCCAGCAGTTTTCGGACAGGTGGCTCCTACGAGCAGTACTTC; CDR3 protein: CASSFRTGGSYEQYF
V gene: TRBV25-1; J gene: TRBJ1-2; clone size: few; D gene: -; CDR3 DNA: TGTGCCAGCAGTGGGGATGGCAGGGGAGGCTACACCTTC; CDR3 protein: CASSGDGRGGYTF
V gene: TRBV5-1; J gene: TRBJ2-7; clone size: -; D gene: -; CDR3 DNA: TGCGCCAGCAGCTATCCAGGGGCCTACGAGCAGTACTTC; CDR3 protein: CASSYPGAYEQYF
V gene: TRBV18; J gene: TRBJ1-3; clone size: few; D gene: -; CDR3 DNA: TGTGCCAGCTCACCAGGGGGGTTCTCTGGAAACACCATATATTTT; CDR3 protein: CASSPGGFSGNTIYF
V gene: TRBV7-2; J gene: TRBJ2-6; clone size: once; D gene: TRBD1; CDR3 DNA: TGTGCCAGCAGCTCCCCTTCAGGGGGTCGTAGGGCCAACGTCCTGACTTTC; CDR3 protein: CASSSPSGGRRANVLTF
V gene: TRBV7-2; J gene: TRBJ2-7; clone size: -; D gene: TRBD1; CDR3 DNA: TGTGCCAGCAGCTTAGTTGGGACAGGTCCCTACGAGCAGTACTTC; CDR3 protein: CASSLVGTGPYEQYF
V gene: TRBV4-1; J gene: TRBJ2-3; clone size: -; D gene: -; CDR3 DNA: TGCGCCAGCAGCCAACCAGGATCCACAGATACGCAGTATTTT; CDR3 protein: CASSQPGSTDTQYF
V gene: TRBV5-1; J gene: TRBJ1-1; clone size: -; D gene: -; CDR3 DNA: TGCGCCAGCAAGGGGGGGGATGAATCGGCAAACACTGAAGCTTTCTTT; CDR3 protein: CASKGGDESANTEAFF
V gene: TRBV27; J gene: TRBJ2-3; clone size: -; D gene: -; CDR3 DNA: TGTGCCAGCAGTTTACCTAGCGGCACAGATACGCAGTATTTT; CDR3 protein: CASSLPSGTDTQYF
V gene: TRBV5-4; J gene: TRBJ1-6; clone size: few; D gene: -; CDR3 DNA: TGTGCCAGCACCCCCGGGACAATCAATTCACCCCTCCACTTT; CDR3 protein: CASTPGTINSPLHF
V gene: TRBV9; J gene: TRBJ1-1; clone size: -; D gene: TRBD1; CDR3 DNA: TGTGCCAGCAGCGTGGAAGGACAGGGGAACACTGAAGCTTTCTTT; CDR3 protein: CASSVEGQGNTEAFF